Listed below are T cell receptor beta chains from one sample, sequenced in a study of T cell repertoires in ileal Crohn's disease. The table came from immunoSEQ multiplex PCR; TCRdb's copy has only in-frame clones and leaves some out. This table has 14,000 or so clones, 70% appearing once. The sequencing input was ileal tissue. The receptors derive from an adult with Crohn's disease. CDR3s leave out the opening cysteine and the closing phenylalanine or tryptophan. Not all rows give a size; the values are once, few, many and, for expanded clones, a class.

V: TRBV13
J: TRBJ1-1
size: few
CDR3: ASSLGSTSNTEAF

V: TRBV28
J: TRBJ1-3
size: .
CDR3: ASSPPWGSGNTIY

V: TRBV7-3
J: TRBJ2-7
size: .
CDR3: ASSPRQGGEQY

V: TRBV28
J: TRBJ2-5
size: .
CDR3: ASSLAGTSQETQY

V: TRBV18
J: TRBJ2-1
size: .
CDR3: ASSPQRGVNNEQF

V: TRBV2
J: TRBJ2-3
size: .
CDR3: ASKKGPLSDTQY

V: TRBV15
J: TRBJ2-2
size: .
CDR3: ATNPGLAGGLTGELF

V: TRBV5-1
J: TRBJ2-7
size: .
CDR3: ASSQDTYEQY

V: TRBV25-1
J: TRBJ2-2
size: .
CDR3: ASSEIGTGYTGELF

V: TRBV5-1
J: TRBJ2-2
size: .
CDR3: ASSQGAQNTGELF

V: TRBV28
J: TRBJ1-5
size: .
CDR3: ASSFRQTHQPQH

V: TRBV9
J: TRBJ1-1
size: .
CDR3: ASSKGLNTEAF

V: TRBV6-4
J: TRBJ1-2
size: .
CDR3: ASSVNPGGGYGYT

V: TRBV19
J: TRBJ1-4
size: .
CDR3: ASSNYRDGNEKLF

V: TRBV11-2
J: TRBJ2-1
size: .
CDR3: ASSSENSGGADNEQF

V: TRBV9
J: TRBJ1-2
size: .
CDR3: SGESNYGYT

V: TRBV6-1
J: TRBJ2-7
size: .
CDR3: ASSEGYRGGYEQY

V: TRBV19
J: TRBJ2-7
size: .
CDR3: ASSMSSGGYEQY

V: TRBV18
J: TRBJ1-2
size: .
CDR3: ASSPPSVANYGYT

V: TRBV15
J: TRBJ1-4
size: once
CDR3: ATSRTGQFVATNEKLF

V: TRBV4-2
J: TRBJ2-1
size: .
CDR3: ASSQDQDSGGLTPYNEQF

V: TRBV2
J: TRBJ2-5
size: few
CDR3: ASRLEGNQY

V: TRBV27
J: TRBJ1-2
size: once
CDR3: ASSRRGANYGYT

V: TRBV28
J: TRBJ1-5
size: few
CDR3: ASSVIWTGSNQPQH

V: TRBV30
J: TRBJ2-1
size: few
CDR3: AWSVGTYLYNEQF

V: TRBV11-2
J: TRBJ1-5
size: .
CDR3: ASSLNRDAGQPQH